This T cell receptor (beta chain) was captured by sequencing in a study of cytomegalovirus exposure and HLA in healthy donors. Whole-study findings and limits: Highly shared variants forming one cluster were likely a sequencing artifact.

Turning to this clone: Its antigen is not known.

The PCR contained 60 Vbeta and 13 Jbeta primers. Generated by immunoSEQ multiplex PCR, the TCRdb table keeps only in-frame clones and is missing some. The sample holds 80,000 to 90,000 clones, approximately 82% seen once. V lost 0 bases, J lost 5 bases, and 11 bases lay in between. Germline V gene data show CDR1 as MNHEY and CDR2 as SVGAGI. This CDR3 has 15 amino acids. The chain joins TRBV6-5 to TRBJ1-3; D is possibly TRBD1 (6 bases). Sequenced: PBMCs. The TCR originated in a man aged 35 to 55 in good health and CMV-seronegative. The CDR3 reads CASSYSTGSRNTIYF. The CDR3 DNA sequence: TGTGCCAGCAGTTACTCGACAGGCTCGCGAAACACCATATATTTT.